This T cell receptor (beta chain) emerged from a study of blood T cells in healthy people across ages. General study points: Roughly linear declines in TCR beta diversity per million T cells occurred with age.

Looked up from germline, CDR1 is MNHNY and CDR2 is SVGAGI (reference sequence). Between the trimmed V and J ends, which lost 4 bases and 10 bases, there was a span of 13 bases. This CDR3 region has 12 residues. The use of a sample-barcoded 5' primer and a J-beta primer mix characterized a second PCR of roughly 6 to 12 cycles. MiXCR was run by TCRdb on the 5' RACE reads, yielding one entry per CDR3 protein. Of around 990,000 distinct CDR3 sequences listed, about two fifths are singletons. The sample holds a few counts of this clonotype. Its antigen is not known. All donors came from Russia, were Caucasian and healthy, and spanned ages about 6 to 90.

The V call is TRBV6-6, the J call TRBJ1-1; possible D gene TRBD1, 6 bases. The sequence derives from a man aged 18 to 30 in good health. Source material: blood. The CDR3 sequence: CASSSTGSGAFF. The CDR3 DNA reads as TGTGCCAGCAGTTCTACAGGGAGTGGAGCTTTCTTT.